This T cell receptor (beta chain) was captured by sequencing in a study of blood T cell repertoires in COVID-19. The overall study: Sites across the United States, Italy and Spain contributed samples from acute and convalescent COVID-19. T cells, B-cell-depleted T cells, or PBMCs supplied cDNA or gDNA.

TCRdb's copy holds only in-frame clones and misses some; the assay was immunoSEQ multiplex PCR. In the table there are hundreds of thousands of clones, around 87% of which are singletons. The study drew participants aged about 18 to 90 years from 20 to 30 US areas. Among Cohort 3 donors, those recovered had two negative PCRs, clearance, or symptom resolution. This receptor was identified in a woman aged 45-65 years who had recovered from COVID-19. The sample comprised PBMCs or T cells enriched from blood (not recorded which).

This chain's CDR3 is CASRSSGETQYF. CDR3 in DNA: TGTGCCAGTAGGTCCTCGGGTGAGACCCAGTACTTC. The rearrangement links TRBV19 to TRBJ2-5; D is uncertain. Germline values: CDR1 LNHDA, CDR2 SQIVND (reference sequence). The V end was cut by 6 bases, the J end by 5 bases, with 10 bases between. The CDR3 runs 12 residues.